These T cell receptor beta chains were read from a single sample in a study of blood T cell repertoires in COVID-19. Assay: immunoSEQ multiplex PCR; the TCRdb copy retains only in-frame clones and omits some. The sample shows 84,000 or so clones, roughly four fifths of them seen only once. The sequencing sample was made of peripheral blood. The receptor source for this set is a woman older than 75 with acute or convalescent COVID-19. The CDR3 runs from the conserved cysteine through the conserved F or W. Not all rows give a size; the values are once, few, many and, for expanded clones, a class.

clone_size: -; j_call: TRBJ1-6; v_call: TRBV11-2; cdr3_aa: CASRTTYNSPLHF
clone_size: -; j_call: TRBJ2-3; v_call: TRBV11-2; cdr3_aa: CASSPKLAGVADTQYF
clone_size: -; j_call: TRBJ2-1; v_call: TRBV5-1; cdr3_aa: CASRYGLAGGAGSNEQFF
clone_size: -; j_call: TRBJ2-7; v_call: TRBV27; cdr3_aa: CASSGGGGAEQYF
clone_size: -; j_call: TRBJ2-7; v_call: TRBV18; cdr3_aa: CASSPSALRGEQYF
clone_size: -; j_call: TRBJ2-3; v_call: TRBV19; cdr3_aa: CASRARDTQYF
clone_size: -; j_call: TRBJ2-2; v_call: TRBV7-2; cdr3_aa: CASSLATSGNLLGTGELFF
clone_size: -; j_call: TRBJ1-2; v_call: TRBV28; cdr3_aa: CASQALYGYTF
clone_size: -; j_call: TRBJ2-2; v_call: TRBV18; cdr3_aa: CASSLLPGQGAPNTGELFF
clone_size: -; j_call: TRBJ2-7; v_call: TRBV11-2; cdr3_aa: CASSFGHGGAYEQYF
clone_size: -; j_call: TRBJ2-2; v_call: TRBV3-1/TRBV3-2; cdr3_aa: CASSPLWGTGRSGELFF
clone_size: -; j_call: TRBJ2-6; v_call: TRBV24-1; cdr3_aa: CAPWGHPNSGANVLTF
clone_size: few; j_call: TRBJ2-3; v_call: TRBV7-9; cdr3_aa: CAGAGTGADTQYF
clone_size: -; j_call: TRBJ2-7; v_call: TRBV11-3; cdr3_aa: CASSPPGGDEQYF
clone_size: -; j_call: TRBJ2-7; v_call: TRBV19; cdr3_aa: CASSAAIRNEQYF
clone_size: few; j_call: TRBJ1-5; v_call: TRBV6-5; cdr3_aa: CASTPSWGGQPQHF
clone_size: -; j_call: TRBJ2-7; v_call: TRBV6-2/TRBV6-3; cdr3_aa: CASSPNGPQEQYF
clone_size: -; j_call: TRBJ1-1; v_call: TRBV27; cdr3_aa: CASSFGQGNTEAFF
clone_size: -; j_call: TRBJ1-2; v_call: TRBV29-1; cdr3_aa: CSVSEGAGGYTF
clone_size: -; j_call: TRBJ1-3; v_call: TRBV5-1; cdr3_aa: CASSPTGNSGNTIYF
clone_size: -; j_call: TRBJ2-7; v_call: TRBV28; cdr3_aa: CASSVLAREQYF
clone_size: -; j_call: TRBJ1-6; v_call: TRBV7-2; cdr3_aa: CASSSGRGSPLHF
clone_size: -; j_call: TRBJ2-3; v_call: TRBV20-1; cdr3_aa: CSASFGGPDTQYF
clone_size: -; j_call: TRBJ2-2; v_call: TRBV5-1; cdr3_aa: CASSRAQGSGELFF
clone_size: -; j_call: TRBJ2-3; v_call: TRBV7-8; cdr3_aa: CASLRGGSTDTQYF
clone_size: -; j_call: TRBJ2-1; v_call: TRBV6-6; cdr3_aa: CASSARGQEYNEQFF
clone_size: -; j_call: TRBJ1-5; v_call: TRBV5-1; cdr3_aa: CASSPGGGNQPQHF
clone_size: -; j_call: TRBJ2-1; v_call: TRBV5-1; cdr3_aa: CASRTSGTYNEQFF
clone_size: -; j_call: TRBJ2-5; v_call: TRBV19; cdr3_aa: CASSEVQGGTQYF
clone_size: few; j_call: TRBJ1-1; v_call: TRBV7-9; cdr3_aa: CASSLGTGGGTEAFF
clone_size: -; j_call: TRBJ2-3; v_call: TRBV29-1; cdr3_aa: CSVAGLAGGPTDTQYF
clone_size: -; j_call: TRBJ2-1; v_call: TRBV6-1; cdr3_aa: CASSEVFRISYNEQFF
clone_size: -; j_call: TRBJ2-1; v_call: TRBV18; cdr3_aa: CASSLLGSGGDAYNEQFF
clone_size: -; j_call: TRBJ2-3; v_call: TRBV28; cdr3_aa: CASSLSPLWPDTQYF
clone_size: -; j_call: TRBJ2-3; v_call: TRBV29-1; cdr3_aa: CSVETGSTDTQYF
clone_size: -; j_call: TRBJ1-2; v_call: TRBV6-5; cdr3_aa: CASTTGVGNYGYTF
clone_size: -; j_call: TRBJ1-5; v_call: TRBV2; cdr3_aa: CASSKDRTTNQPQHF
clone_size: -; j_call: TRBJ1-2; v_call: TRBV12-3/TRBV12-4; cdr3_aa: CASSPGGNYGYTF
clone_size: -; j_call: TRBJ2-3; v_call: TRBV10-3; cdr3_aa: CATLKIAGITDTQYF
clone_size: few; j_call: TRBJ1-5; v_call: TRBV4-2; cdr3_aa: CASSQDGQGNQPQHF
clone_size: -; j_call: TRBJ1-2; v_call: TRBV2; cdr3_aa: CASSNPGQGEFGYTF
clone_size: -; j_call: TRBJ1-5; v_call: TRBV19; cdr3_aa: CASSIIASAGGRNQPQHF